Below, 5 T cell receptor beta chains from the same sample are listed, as sequenced in a study of CD8 T cells in ankylosing spondylitis. MiXCR, run by TCRdb on the 5' RACE reads, gives a single entry per CDR3 protein. The sample lists 200,000 to 300,000 distinct CDR3 sequences; 24% were seen once. Sequenced material: blood, either unsorted or a sorted T cell fraction (not recorded which). Receptors were obtained from a male donor with ankylosing spondylitis or in good health (not recorded which).

The V and J genes are TRBV20-1 and TRBJ2-2; D is uncertain. The CDR3 has 11 amino acids. From germline, CDR1 is DFQATT and CDR2 SNEGSKA (reference sequence). With 6 bases removed from V and 4 bases from J, the gap between germline ends came to 6 bases. The CDR3 protein is CSAPFTGELFF. CDR3 DNA sequence: TGCAGTGCCCCATTCACCGGGGAGCTGTTTTTT.

This clonotype has a count of ten or more. This sequence joins TRBV3-1 and TRBJ1-3; no clear D. This CDR3 comprises 15 residues. The germline gives CDR1 LGHDT, CDR2 YNNKEL (reference sequence). The V end was cut by 0 bases, the J end by 3 bases, with 9 bases between. CDR3 sequence reads: CASSQDRAGGNTIYF. The CDR3 DNA reads as TGTGCCAGCAGCCAAGATCGAGCAGGTGGAAACACCATATATTTT.

This clonotype was counted a single time. CDR3 coding DNA: TGTGCCAGCAGCTTATTGGGGCGAGATACGCAGTATTTT. Translating gives CASSLLGRDTQYF. The V call is TRBV7-9, the J call TRBJ2-3; possibly TRBD1 for D (5 bases). Germline CDR1 reads SEHNR; CDR2 reads FQNEAQ (reference sequence). V was cut by 2 bases and J by 5 bases, with 8 bases left in between. The CDR3 totals 13 residues.

The gene calls are TRBV4-2 and TRBJ2-5, with D hard to call. CDR1 and CDR2 from the germline V gene are LGHNA and YNFKEQ. Trimming cost V 4 bases and J 0 bases, with 6 bases left between them. The CDR3 loop spans 13 amino acids. CDR3 bases: TGTGCCAGCAGCCCAGACTACCAAGAGACCCAGTACTTC. This codes for CASSPDYQETQYF.

This clonotype was detected only a few times. This chain joins TRBV25-1 and TRBJ1-1; D not certain. This CDR3 contains 13 residues. Per the germline V gene, CDR1 is MGHDK and CDR2 is SYGVNS. The V end lost 8 bases, the J end lost 1 base, and 11 bases lay between the germline ends. In DNA form, the CDR3 reads TGTGCCAGCGGTCACAACGCGAACACTGAAGCTTTCTTT. Its translation is CASGHNANTEAFF.